A selection of T cell receptor beta chains follows, all from one sample in a study of cytomegalovirus exposure and HLA in healthy donors. Produced via immunoSEQ multiplex PCR; TCRdb's table is partial and in-frame only. Found here are under 150,000 clones, less than 9.5% of them singletons; the top ten hold approximately 1.8%. The sequencing input was PBMCs. These receptors were obtained from a male donor in good health and CMV-seronegative. Each CDR3 is given without its conserved first and last residue. D genes are given only for firm matches.

d_gene: -; v_gene: TRBV30; len: 9; j_gene: TRBJ1-1; CDR3aa: AWSRGTEAF
d_gene: -; v_gene: TRBV9; len: 14; j_gene: TRBJ1-3; CDR3aa: ASSPRDIVSGNTIY
d_gene: TRBD2; v_gene: TRBV7-9; len: 16; j_gene: TRBJ2-7; CDR3aa: ASSPPVLSKRGTYEQY
d_gene: TRBD2; v_gene: TRBV6-6; len: 11; j_gene: TRBJ2-5; CDR3aa: ASSGLAEETQY
d_gene: -; v_gene: TRBV6-1; len: 13; j_gene: TRBJ1-4; CDR3aa: ASSEPGGVVEKLF
d_gene: TRBD2; v_gene: TRBV28; len: 14; j_gene: TRBJ2-4; CDR3aa: ASSSYSGGHKNIQY
d_gene: -; v_gene: TRBV4-1; len: 12; j_gene: TRBJ2-7; CDR3aa: ASSAQGTHPLQY
d_gene: -; v_gene: TRBV10-3; len: 12; j_gene: TRBJ2-7; CDR3aa: AISGRESGYEQY
d_gene: TRBD1; v_gene: TRBV5-1; len: 12; j_gene: TRBJ2-5; CDR3aa: ASSWGQLQETQY
d_gene: -; v_gene: TRBV29-1; len: 11; j_gene: TRBJ2-1; CDR3aa: SLRSGAYNEQF
d_gene: -; v_gene: TRBV6-5; len: 12; j_gene: TRBJ2-1; CDR3aa: ASSLKIRVGEQF
d_gene: TRBD2; v_gene: TRBV4-2; len: 14; j_gene: TRBJ2-7; CDR3aa: ASSQITSGSDGEQY
d_gene: -; v_gene: TRBV4-3; len: 13; j_gene: TRBJ2-2; CDR3aa: ASSQDFVGSGELF
d_gene: -; v_gene: TRBV6-5; len: 12; j_gene: TRBJ2-1; CDR3aa: ASKRGRPYNEQF
d_gene: TRBD2; v_gene: TRBV10-3; len: 15; j_gene: TRBJ2-2; CDR3aa: AISVTSGAARTGELF
d_gene: TRBD2; v_gene: TRBV27; len: 15; j_gene: TRBJ2-7; CDR3aa: ASSPIVWTSGSYEQY
d_gene: TRBD2; v_gene: TRBV6-6; len: 14; j_gene: TRBJ2-7; CDR3aa: ASSYSLSGPSYEQY
d_gene: TRBD2; v_gene: TRBV7-2; len: 13; j_gene: TRBJ2-1; CDR3aa: ASSFWGGMGNEQF
d_gene: TRBD1; v_gene: TRBV6-5; len: 11; j_gene: TRBJ1-2; CDR3aa: ASRDRGLRGYT
d_gene: -; v_gene: TRBV29-1; len: 8; j_gene: TRBJ2-1; CDR3aa: SAGENEQF
d_gene: -; v_gene: TRBV19; len: 14; j_gene: TRBJ2-6; CDR3aa: ASSILIASGANVLT
d_gene: -; v_gene: TRBV7-2; len: 10; j_gene: TRBJ1-5; CDR3aa: ASSLDAQPQH
d_gene: -; v_gene: TRBV7-2; len: 12; j_gene: TRBJ2-2; CDR3aa: ASSPSVATGELF
d_gene: TRBD1; v_gene: TRBV25-1; len: 11; j_gene: TRBJ2-2; CDR3aa: ASRGQGALELF
d_gene: -; v_gene: TRBV6-1; len: 11; j_gene: TRBJ1-1; CDR3aa: ASSPTGNTEAF